This is a list of T cell receptor beta chains from one sample in a study of vaccination and CD4 T cells after COVID-19. Their specific antigens are unknown. TCRdb recomputed calls from the PCR reads with MiXCR, one row per CDR3 protein. The table lists under 15,000 distinct CDR3 sequences, less than 60% of them singletons, with about 10% in the top ten. Sequencing was performed on CD4+ T cells from blood, cultured in vitro. These receptors originate from a human donor who had recovered from COVID-19. CDR3s include the opening cysteine and the closing phenylalanine or tryptophan. D genes are given only for firm matches. Size tells how often a clone was seen (once, few, many) or the class of an expanded clone, and some rows leave it out.

size	D	V	J	DNA	CDR3
.	TRBD2	TRBV7-2	TRBJ2-5	TGTGCCAGCAGCAAAAGCCGACTAGCGGGAGGGCCTGGAGAGACCCAGTACTTC	CASSKSRLAGGPGETQYF
.	TRBD1	TRBV9	TRBJ1-6	TGTGCCAGCAGCCCTCGACAGGGGGGTAATTCACCCCTCCACTTT	CASSPRQGGNSPLHF
large	TRBD2	TRBV7-3	TRBJ2-3	TGTGCCAGCAGCTTTCTCGCGGGAGGACGAGATACGCAGTATTTT	CASSFLAGGRDTQYF
few	TRBD2	TRBV20-1	TRBJ2-3	TGCAGTGCTAGGACTAGCGGGAGGGCTCCGGCTACGCAGTATTTT	CSARTSGRAPATQYF
few	.	TRBV27	TRBJ2-1	TGTGCCAGCACCCTCGATGGGGCGAGGTACAATGAGCAGTTCTTC	CASTLDGARYNEQFF
.	TRBD1	TRBV25-1	TRBJ2-5	TGTGCCAGCAGTGACTGGGACAGGGGAGCCGTAGAGACCCAGTACTTC	CASSDWDRGAVETQYF
few	.	TRBV4-1	TRBJ1-1	TGCGCCAGCAGCCGGCCGACGGGGGACACTGAAGCTTTCTTT	CASSRPTGDTEAFF
.	.	TRBV7-2	TRBJ2-5	TGTGCCAGCACCAAACAAAGACAAGAGACCCAGTACTTC	CASTKQRQETQYF
few	.	TRBV25-1	TRBJ2-2	TGTGCCAGCAGTGAAGTAAGAGAGCCCGGGGAGCTGTTTTTT	CASSEVREPGELFF
.	.	TRBV28	TRBJ2-7	TGTGCCAGCAGCCCAGTACTAAGATCCTACGAGCAGTACTTC	CASSPVLRSYEQYF
few	.	TRBV20-1	TRBJ1-1	TGCAGTGCTAGAGGGCATCTGAACACTGAAGCTTTCTTT	CSARGHLNTEAFF
few	.	TRBV12-3/TRBV12-4	TRBJ1-2	TGTGCCAGCAGTGACGACAGCTATGGCTACACCTTC	CASSDDSYGYTF
.	TRBD2	TRBV7-9	TRBJ2-7	TGTGCCAGCAGCCTTTCCTCTGGACTAGTCCTTCGCAAAGATACCGAGCAGTACTTC	CASSLSSGLVLRKDTEQYF